This entry describes one T cell receptor beta chain. Germline CDR1 MNHEY, CDR2 SVGAGI. The ends lost 2 bases at V and 0 bases at J; junction bases unmatched: 3. The CDR3 is 16 amino acids. This record belongs to a study of blood T cell repertoires in COVID-19. Clones were sequenced by immunoSEQ multiplex PCR, and TCRdb holds only the in-frame ones, with some missing. The sample shows 150,000 to 200,000 clones, 80% to 90% of them seen only once. The TCR comes from a man between 18 and 29 years old who had recovered from COVID-19. The J gene is TRBJ2-1, the V gene TRBV6-5; 8 bases map to TRBD2. The sequencing sample was made of peripheral blood. In DNA, the CDR3 is TGTGCCAGCAGTTACACGGCGGGAGGCTCCTACAATGAGCAGTTCTTC. Translation: CASSYTAGGSYNEQFF.